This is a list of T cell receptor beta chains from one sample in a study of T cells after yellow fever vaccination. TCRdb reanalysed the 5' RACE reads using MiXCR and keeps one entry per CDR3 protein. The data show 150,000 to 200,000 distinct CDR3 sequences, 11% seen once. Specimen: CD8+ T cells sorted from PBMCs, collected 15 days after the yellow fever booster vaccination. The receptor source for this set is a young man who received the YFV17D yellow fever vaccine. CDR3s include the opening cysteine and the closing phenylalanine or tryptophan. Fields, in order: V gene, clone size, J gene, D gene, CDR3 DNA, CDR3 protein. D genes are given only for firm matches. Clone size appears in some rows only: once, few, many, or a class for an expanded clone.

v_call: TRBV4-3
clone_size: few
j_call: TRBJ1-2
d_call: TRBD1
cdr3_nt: TGCGCCAGCAGCCGTCGGACAGGTCATGGCTACACCTTC
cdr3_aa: CASSRRTGHGYTF

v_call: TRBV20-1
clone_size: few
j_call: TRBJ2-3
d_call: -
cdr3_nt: TGCAGTGCCCCCTCGGGGGCCCCCACAGATACGCAGTATTTT
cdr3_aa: CSAPSGAPTDTQYF

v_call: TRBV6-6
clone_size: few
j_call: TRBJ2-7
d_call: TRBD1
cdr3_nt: TGTGCCAGCAGTTCCGGACAGGTTGTGGAGCAGTACTTC
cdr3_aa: CASSSGQVVEQYF

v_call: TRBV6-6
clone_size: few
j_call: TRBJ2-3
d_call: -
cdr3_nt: TGTGCCAGCAGGGGGGTACCGGGCACAGATACGCAGTATTTT
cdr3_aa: CASRGVPGTDTQYF

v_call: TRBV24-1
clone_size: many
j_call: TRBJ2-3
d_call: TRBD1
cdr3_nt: TGTGCCACCAGTGATTTGAGGGACAGTCAAGATACGCAGTATTTT
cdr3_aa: CATSDLRDSQDTQYF

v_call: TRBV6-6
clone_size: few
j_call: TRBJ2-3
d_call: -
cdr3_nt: TGTGCCAGCAGACAGGATCCCACAGATACGCAGTATTTT
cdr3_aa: CASRQDPTDTQYF

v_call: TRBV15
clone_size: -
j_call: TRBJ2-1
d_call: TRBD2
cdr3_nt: TGTGCCACCAGCAGAGATCTGACTAGCGGGGGGGCAGGTGAGCAGTTCTTC
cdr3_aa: CATSRDLTSGGAGEQFF

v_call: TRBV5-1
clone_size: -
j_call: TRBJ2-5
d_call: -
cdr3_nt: TGCGCCAGCAGCTCAATCGGGGAAAACAAAGACCAAGAGACCCAGTACTTC
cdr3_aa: CASSSIGENKDQETQYF

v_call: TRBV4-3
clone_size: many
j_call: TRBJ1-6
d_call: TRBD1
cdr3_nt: TGCGCCAGCAGCCAAGTTGACAGGGGCGATTCACCCCTCCACTTT
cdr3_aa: CASSQVDRGDSPLHF

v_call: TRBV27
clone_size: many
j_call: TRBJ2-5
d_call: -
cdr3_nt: TGTGCCAGCAGTCCGGGCGGGGAAGAGACCCAGTACTTC
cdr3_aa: CASSPGGEETQYF

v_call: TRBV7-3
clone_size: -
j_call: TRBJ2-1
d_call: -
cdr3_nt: TGTGCCAGCAGCGGAAGTTCGAGTGAGCAGTTCTTC
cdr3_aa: CASSGSSSEQFF

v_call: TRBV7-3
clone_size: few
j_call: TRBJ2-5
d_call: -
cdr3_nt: TGTGCCAGCAGCTTATCCGGGCAAGAAGAGACCCAGTACTTC
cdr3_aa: CASSLSGQEETQYF

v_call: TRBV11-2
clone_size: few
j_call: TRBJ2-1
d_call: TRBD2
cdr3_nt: TGTGCCAGCAGCTTAGTTAGCGGGATAAGCAATGAGCAGTTCTTC
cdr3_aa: CASSLVSGISNEQFF

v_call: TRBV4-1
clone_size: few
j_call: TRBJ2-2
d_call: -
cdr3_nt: TGCGCCAGCAGCCAAGTTGGGGTTTTGAACACCGGGGAGCTGTTTTTT
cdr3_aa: CASSQVGVLNTGELFF

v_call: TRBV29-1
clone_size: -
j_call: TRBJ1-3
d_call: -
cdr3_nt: TGCAGCGTCGAAAAAACAGGAAACACCATATATTTT
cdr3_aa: CSVEKTGNTIYF

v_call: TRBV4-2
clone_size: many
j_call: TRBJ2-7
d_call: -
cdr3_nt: TGTGCCAGCAGCCAAGAATACGCACCCTCTCTTTCCTACGAGCAGTACTTC
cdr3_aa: CASSQEYAPSLSYEQYF

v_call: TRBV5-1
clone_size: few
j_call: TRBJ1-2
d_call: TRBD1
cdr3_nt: TGCGCCAGCAGCCCCAGGGACAGGGGGCAGCACTATGGCTACACCTTC
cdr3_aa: CASSPRDRGQHYGYTF

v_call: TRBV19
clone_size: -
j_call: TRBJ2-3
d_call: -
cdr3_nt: TGTGCCAGTAGTATATGGAGGGCTAGCACAGATACGCAGTATTTT
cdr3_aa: CASSIWRASTDTQYF

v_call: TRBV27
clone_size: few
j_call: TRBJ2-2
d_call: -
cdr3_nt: TGTGCCATCTTACTCAAGAGCACCGGGGAGCTGTTTTTT
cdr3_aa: CAILLKSTGELFF

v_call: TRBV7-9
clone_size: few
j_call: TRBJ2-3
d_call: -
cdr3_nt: TGTGCCAGCAGACCCCGACAGGACGAAACAGATACGCAGTATTTT
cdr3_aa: CASRPRQDETDTQYF

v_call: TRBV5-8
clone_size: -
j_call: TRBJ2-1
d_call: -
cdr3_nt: TGTGCCAGCAGATGTTTTGGCGGGAACAATGAGCAGTTCTTC
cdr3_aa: CASRCFGGNNEQFF

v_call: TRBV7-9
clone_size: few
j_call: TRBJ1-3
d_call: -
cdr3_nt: TGTGCCAGCAGCTTAGCTGGTAACACCATATATTTT
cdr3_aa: CASSLAGNTIYF

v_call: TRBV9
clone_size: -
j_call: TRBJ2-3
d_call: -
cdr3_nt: TGTGCCAGCAGCCCCCTCGGGTCGCGATCCACAGATACGCAGTATTTT
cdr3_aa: CASSPLGSRSTDTQYF

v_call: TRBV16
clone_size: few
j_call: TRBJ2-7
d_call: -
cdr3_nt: TGTGCCAGCAGCCAATCAATAGGGCAGACCACCTACGAGCAGTACTTC
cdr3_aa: CASSQSIGQTTYEQYF

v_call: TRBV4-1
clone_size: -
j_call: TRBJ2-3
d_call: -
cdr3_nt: TGCGCCAGCAGCCAAGACGCGAGTGGTAAATTGTATTTT
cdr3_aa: CASSQDASGKLYF

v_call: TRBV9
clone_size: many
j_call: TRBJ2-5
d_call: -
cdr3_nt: TGTGCCAGCAGCGACGACGGTCACGAGACCCAGTACTTC
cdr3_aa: CASSDDGHETQYF

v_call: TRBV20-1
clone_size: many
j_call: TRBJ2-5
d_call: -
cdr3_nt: TGCAGTGCTAGAGATCGGGGCCATTCCCAAGAGACCCAGTACTTC
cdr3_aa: CSARDRGHSQETQYF

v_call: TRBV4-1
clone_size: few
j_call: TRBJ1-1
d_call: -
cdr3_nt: TGCGCCAGCAGCCAGGAATGGGACACTGAAGCTTTCTTT
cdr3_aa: CASSQEWDTEAFF

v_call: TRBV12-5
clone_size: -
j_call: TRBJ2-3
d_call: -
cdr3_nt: TGTGCTAGTGGTAAGCGGTCTAGCACAGATACGCAGTATTTT
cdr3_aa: CASGKRSSTDTQYF

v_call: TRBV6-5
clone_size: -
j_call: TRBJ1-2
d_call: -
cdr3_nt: TGTGCCAGCAGTTACTCCGGGGACGGAATCTATGGCTACACCTTC
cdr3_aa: CASSYSGDGIYGYTF

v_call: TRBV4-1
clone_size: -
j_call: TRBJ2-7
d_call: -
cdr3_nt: TGCGCCAGCAGCCAAGAAGGTAAAGTCACCTACGAGCAGTACTTC
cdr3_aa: CASSQEGKVTYEQYF

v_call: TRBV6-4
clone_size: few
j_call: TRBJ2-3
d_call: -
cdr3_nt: TGTGCCAGCAGTGACTCGATCCACTCTAGCACAGATACGCAGTATTTT
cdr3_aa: CASSDSIHSSTDTQYF

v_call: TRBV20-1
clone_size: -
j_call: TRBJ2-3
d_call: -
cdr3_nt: TGCAGTGCTTTTCCGGGGCCCAAGGGGACAGATACGCAGTATTTT
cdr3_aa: CSAFPGPKGTDTQYF

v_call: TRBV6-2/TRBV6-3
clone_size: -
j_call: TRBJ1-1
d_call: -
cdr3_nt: TGTGCCAGCAGTCCCCATGACGGGCAGGGTACTGAAGCTTTCTTT
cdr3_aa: CASSPHDGQGTEAFF